The 3 T cell receptor beta chains below were found in one sample sequenced in a study of graft-versus-host responses after intestinal transplantation. Some clones are missing from TCRdb's copy, which holds only in-frame ones; the method was immunoSEQ multiplex PCR. The repertoire holds some 14,000 clones, about 33% seen once, with approximately 5.1% in the top ten. Sequenced material: alloreactive CD4+ T cells from a mixed lymphocyte reaction culture, taken before intestinal transplant. Subset described: CFSE-low proliferating T cells sorted from roughly 6-day pre-transplant mixed lymphocyte reaction (GvH or HvG direction). The receptor source for this set is a human patient who received an intestinal transplant.

The rearrangement links TRBV5-1 to TRBJ2-1; 12 bases are a match to TRBD2. J lost 10 bases, V lost 6 bases, and 11 bases had no gene match. The germline V gene encodes CDR1 SGHRS and CDR2 YFSETQ. The CDR3 runs to 15 residues. The CDR3 here is CASIRGLAGDFEQFF. In nucleotides, the CDR3 is TGCGCCAGCATAAGGGGACTAGCGGGCGATTTCGAGCAGTTCTTC.

The chain uses TRBV29-1 and TRBJ2-3, with TRBD1 matching 7 bases. Germline assignment: CDR1 SQVTM and CDR2 ANQGSEA. V dropped 5 bases and J dropped 2; count of bases not matched to a gene: 7. The CDR3 runs to 14 residues. Here the CDR3 reads CSVLGQDLTDTQYF. CDR3 nucleotide sequence: TGCAGCGTTCTCGGACAGGACCTCACAGATACGCAGTATTTT.

This clone appeared a few times. The gene calls are TRBV5-1 and TRBJ1-1; D unresolved. CDR1 and CDR2 (germline): SGHRS, YFSETQ. Trimming took 4 bases from V and 4 from J, leaving 17 bases between them. This CDR3 contains 15 residues. The CDR3 nucleotides are TGCGCCAGCAGCCCATGGAGAGGGAGCGCCACTGAAGCTTTCTTT. Translated: CASSPWRGSATEAFF.